Listed below are T cell receptor beta chains from one sample, sequenced in a study of control samples from healthy donors and cancer patients. Sequenced by immunoSEQ multiplex PCR; TCRdb stores in-frame clones only, minus some. In the table there are around 150,000 clones, 88% of which are singletons. Sequences were obtained from blood. The source is a man in his late teens or twenties in good health. Both conserved end residues are part of each CDR3. Each record gives: J gene, V gene, CDR3 protein.

J: TRBJ2-3
V: TRBV7-6
CDR3: CASSLGPRGGVMSDTQYF

J: TRBJ2-5
V: TRBV11-1
CDR3: CASSSPGLAETQYF

J: TRBJ1-6
V: TRBV14
CDR3: CASSPGTSYNSPLHF

J: TRBJ1-2
V: TRBV19
CDR3: CASSTWDRVGGYTF

J: TRBJ2-1
V: TRBV30
CDR3: CAWSTGAAYNEQFF

J: TRBJ2-3
V: TRBV7-9
CDR3: CASSPFRDSRTDTQYF

J: TRBJ2-3
V: TRBV30
CDR3: CAWSQSRTDTQYF

J: TRBJ1-5
V: TRBV7-2
CDR3: CASSPYSNQPQHF

J: TRBJ1-5
V: TRBV7-2
CDR3: CASSTRVGVQPQHF

J: TRBJ1-5
V: TRBV6-6
CDR3: CASSYLQRDQPQHF

J: TRBJ1-3
V: TRBV19
CDR3: CASSIDLGRSGNTIYF

J: TRBJ1-1
V: TRBV15
CDR3: CATSRGAAAGVGTEAFF

J: TRBJ2-2
V: TRBV5-1
CDR3: CASSLGQGTGELFF

J: TRBJ2-1
V: TRBV11-2
CDR3: CASSLHNEQFF

J: TRBJ2-3
V: TRBV15
CDR3: CATSRVAGGPDTQYF

J: TRBJ2-4
V: TRBV5-1
CDR3: CASSPGQENIQYF

J: TRBJ2-1
V: TRBV18
CDR3: CASSPPSGFHEQFF

J: TRBJ2-6
V: TRBV30
CDR3: CAWSGQPGANVLTF

J: TRBJ2-2
V: TRBV5-6
CDR3: CASSRGTGELFF

J: TRBJ2-3
V: TRBV11-2
CDR3: CASSLARGPTDTQYF

J: TRBJ2-1
V: TRBV25-1
CDR3: CASKRGGYNEQFF

J: TRBJ2-2
V: TRBV4-3
CDR3: CASSQGPGQGVTGELFF

J: TRBJ1-4
V: TRBV5-4
CDR3: CASSLGGLGTNEKLFF

J: TRBJ1-6
V: TRBV7-9
CDR3: CASSRQGKIHF

J: TRBJ2-2
V: TRBV7-2
CDR3: CASSPTFSRELFF

J: TRBJ1-1
V: TRBV5-4
CDR3: CASSSPGGSWENTEAFF

J: TRBJ1-5
V: TRBV28
CDR3: CASSHPRGEGQPQHF